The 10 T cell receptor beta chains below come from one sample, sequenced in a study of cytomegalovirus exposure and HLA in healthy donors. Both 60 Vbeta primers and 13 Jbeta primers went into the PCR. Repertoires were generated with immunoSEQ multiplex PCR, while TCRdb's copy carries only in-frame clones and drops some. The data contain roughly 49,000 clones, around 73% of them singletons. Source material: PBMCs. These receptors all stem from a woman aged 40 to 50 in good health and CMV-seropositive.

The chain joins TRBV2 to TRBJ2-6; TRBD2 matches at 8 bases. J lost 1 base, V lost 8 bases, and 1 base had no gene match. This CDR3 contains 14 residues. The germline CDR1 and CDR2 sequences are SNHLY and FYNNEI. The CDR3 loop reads CASRGGSGANVLTF. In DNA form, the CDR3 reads TGTGCCAGCCGGGGGGGGTCTGGGGCCAACGTCCTGACTTTC. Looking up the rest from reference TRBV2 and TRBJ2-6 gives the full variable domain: EPEVTQTPSHQVTQMGQEVILRCVPISNHLYFYWYRQILGQKVEFLVSFYNNEISEKSEIFDDQFSVERPDGSNFTLKIRSTKLEDSAMYFCASRGGSGANVLTFGAGSRLTVL.

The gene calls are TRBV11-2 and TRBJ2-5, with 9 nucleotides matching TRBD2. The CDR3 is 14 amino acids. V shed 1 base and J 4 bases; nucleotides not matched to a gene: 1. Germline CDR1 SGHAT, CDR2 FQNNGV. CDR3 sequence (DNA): TGTGCCAGCAGCTTAGTGACTAGCGGAGAGACCCAGTACTTC. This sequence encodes CASSLVTSGETQYF. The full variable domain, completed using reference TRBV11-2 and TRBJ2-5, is EAGVAQSPRYKIIEKRQSVAFWCNPISGHATLYWYQQILGQGPKLLIQFQNNGVVDDSQLPKDRFSAERLKGVDSTLKIQPAKLEDSAVYLCASSLVTSGETQYFGPGTRLLVL.

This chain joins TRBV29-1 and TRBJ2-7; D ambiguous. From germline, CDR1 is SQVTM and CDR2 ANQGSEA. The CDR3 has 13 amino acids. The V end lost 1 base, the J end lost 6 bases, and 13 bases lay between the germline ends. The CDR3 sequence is CSVEVSGFGEQYF. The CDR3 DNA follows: TGCAGCGTTGAAGTGTCAGGATTCGGCGAGCAGTACTTC.

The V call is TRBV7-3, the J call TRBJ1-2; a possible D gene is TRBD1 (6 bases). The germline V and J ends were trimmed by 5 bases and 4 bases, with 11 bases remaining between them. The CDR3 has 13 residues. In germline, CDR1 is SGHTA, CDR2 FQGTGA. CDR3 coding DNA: TGTGCCAGCAGCCAAGGGGGGGGCTATGGCTACACCTTC. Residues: CASSQGGGYGYTF. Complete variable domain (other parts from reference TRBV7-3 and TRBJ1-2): GAGVSQTPSNKVTEKGKYVELRCDPISGHTALYWYRQSLGQGPEFLIYFQGTGAADDSGLPNDRFFAVRPEGSVSTLKIQRTERGDSAVYLCASSQGGGYGYTFGSGTRLTVV.

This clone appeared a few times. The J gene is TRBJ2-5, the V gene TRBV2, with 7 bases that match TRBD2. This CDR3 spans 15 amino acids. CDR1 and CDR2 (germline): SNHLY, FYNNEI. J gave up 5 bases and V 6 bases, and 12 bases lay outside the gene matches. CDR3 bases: TGTGCCAGCAGCCCCGTGGGGGGGACGGGTGAGACCCAGTACTTC. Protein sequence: CASSPVGGTGETQYF.

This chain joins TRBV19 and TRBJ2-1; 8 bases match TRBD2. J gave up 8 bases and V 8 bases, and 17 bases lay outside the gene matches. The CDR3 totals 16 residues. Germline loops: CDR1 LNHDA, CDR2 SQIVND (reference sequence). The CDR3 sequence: CASRVMSGGAMDEQFF. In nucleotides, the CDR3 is TGTGCCAGTCGGGTTATGTCCGGGGGGGCAATGGATGAGCAGTTCTTC.

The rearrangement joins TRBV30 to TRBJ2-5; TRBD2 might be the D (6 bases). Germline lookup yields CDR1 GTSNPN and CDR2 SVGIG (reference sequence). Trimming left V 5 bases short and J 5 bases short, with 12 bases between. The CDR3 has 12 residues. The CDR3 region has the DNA TGTGCCTGGGACGGGGGTTCGGAGACCCAGTACTTC. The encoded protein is CAWDGGSETQYF.

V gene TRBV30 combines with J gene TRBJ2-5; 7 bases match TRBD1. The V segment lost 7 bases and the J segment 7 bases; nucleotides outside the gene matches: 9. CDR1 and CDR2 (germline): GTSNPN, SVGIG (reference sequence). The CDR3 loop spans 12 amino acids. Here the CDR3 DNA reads TGTGCCTCGGGACAGTTCGGATCGACCCAGTACTTC. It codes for CASGQFGSTQYF.

The CDR3 spells CASSPQRALGTEAFF. In nucleotides, the CDR3 is TGTGCCAGCAGCCCACAGAGGGCTCTTGGCACTGAAGCTTTCTTT. The V call is TRBV7-8, the J call TRBJ1-1, with D hard to call. Trimming shortened V by 5 bases and J by 4 bases, and 17 bases separated the two germline ends. This CDR3 has 15 amino acids. CDR1 is SGHVS, CDR2 FQNEAQ, per germline. Looking up the rest from reference TRBV7-8 and TRBJ1-1 gives the full variable domain: GAGVSQSPRYKVAKRGQDVALRCDPISGHVSLFWYQQALGQGPEFLTYFQNEAQLDKSGLPSDRFFAERPEGSVSTLKIQRTQQEDSAVYLCASSPQRALGTEAFFGQGTRLTVV.

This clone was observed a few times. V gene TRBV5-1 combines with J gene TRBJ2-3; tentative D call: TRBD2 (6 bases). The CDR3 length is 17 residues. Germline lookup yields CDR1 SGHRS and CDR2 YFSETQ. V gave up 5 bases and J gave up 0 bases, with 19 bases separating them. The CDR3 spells CASRPSSPGTSTDTQYF. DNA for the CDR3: TGCGCCAGCAGACCCTCCAGTCCGGGGACTAGCACAGATACGCAGTATTTT.